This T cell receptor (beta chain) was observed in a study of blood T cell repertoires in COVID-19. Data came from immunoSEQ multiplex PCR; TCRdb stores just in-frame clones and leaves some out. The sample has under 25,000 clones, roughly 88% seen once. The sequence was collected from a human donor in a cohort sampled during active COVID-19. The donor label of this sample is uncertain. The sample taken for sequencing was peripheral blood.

The CDR3 reads CASSPQQGVSNEQYF. CDR3 DNA sequence: TGTGCCAGCTCACCGCAACAGGGGGTTTCTAACGAGCAGTACTTC. This chain uses TRBV18 with TRBJ2-7; 8 bases match TRBD1. The CDR3 contains 15 residues. J was trimmed by 5 bases and V by 3 bases; bases with no gene match: 9. CDR1 KGHSH and CDR2 LQKENI come from the germline V gene.